This TCR beta chain was retrieved from a study of blood T cell repertoires in COVID-19. This CDR3 comprises 13 residues. Germline V gives CDR1 KGHDR, CDR2 SFDVKD. V lost 3 bases, J lost 5 bases, and 9 bases lay in between. TCRdb's table, derived via immunoSEQ multiplex PCR, lists solely in-frame clones and lacks some. This sample has around 500,000 clones; approximately 90% occur once, and the top ten carry around 8%. Recruits, aged roughly 18 to 89 years, lived in about two dozen US areas. This receptor was identified in a woman aged 60-75 years who had recovered from COVID-19. What was sequenced was PBMCs or T cells enriched from blood (not recorded which). The chain joins TRBV24-1 to TRBJ2-5; D may be TRBD1 (6 bases). This chain's CDR3 is CATSDGGGETQYF. As DNA, the CDR3 is TGTGCCACCAGTGATGGGGGCGGGGAGACCCAGTACTTC.